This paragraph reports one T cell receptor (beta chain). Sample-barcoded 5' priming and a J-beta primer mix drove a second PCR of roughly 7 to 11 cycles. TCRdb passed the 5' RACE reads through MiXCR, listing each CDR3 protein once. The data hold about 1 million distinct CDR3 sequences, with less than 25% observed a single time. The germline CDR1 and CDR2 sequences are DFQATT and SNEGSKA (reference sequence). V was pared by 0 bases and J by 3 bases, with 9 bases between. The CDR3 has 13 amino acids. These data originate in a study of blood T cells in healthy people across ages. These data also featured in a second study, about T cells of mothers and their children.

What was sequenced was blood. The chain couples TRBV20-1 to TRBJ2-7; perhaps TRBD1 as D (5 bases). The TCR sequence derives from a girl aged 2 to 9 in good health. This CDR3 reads CSARDITGYEQYF. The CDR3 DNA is TGCAGTGCTAGAGATATTACAGGCTACGAGCAGTACTTC.